The 24 T cell receptor beta chains below were found in one sample sequenced in a study of T cell changes during pregnancy in multiple sclerosis. Method: immunoSEQ multiplex PCR; TCRdb's copy keeps in-frame clones and lacks some. This sample has under 95,000 clones, with 90% to 95% found just once. The sequencing used peripheral blood, collected after pregnancy. The receptors were sampled from a female donor in good health, enrolled as a control in a pregnancy study.

The chain combines TRBV2 with TRBJ1-6; D gene ambiguous. The germline gives CDR1 SNHLY, CDR2 FYNNEI. V lost 8 bases to trimming and J lost 5 bases, with 16 bases between them. The CDR3 runs 15 residues. The CDR3 spells CASAGQPGNNSPLHF. The CDR3 DNA reads as TGTGCCAGCGCTGGTCAGCCCGGGAATAATTCACCCCTCCACTTT.

The V gene is TRBV5-4, the J gene TRBJ2-5; D is uncertain. The CDR3 has 15 amino acids. Trimming took 0 bases from V and 4 from J, leaving 13 bases between them. Germline-derived CDR1 and CDR2 are SGHNT and YYREEE (reference sequence). CDR3: CASSLAVGQLETQYF. CDR3 nucleotide sequence: TGTGCCAGCAGCTTGGCGGTGGGCCAATTAGAGACCCAGTACTTC.

As to this clone: One end of the junction is discordant with germline, which a read error may explain. J is TRBJ1-1 and V is TRBV27; 11 bases match TRBD1. Germline V gene sequence: CDR1 MNHEY, CDR2 SMNVEV (reference sequence). The CDR3 has 15 residues. CDR3 protein: CASTGTGGKNAEAFF. The CDR3 DNA is TGTGCCAGCACTGGGACAGGGGGTAAGAACGCTGAAGCTTTCTTT.

The V call is TRBV4-1, the J call TRBJ2-1; perhaps TRBD2 as D (6 bases). Germline V gene data show CDR1 as MGHRA and CDR2 as YSYEKL. V was cut by 4 bases and J by 10 bases, with 26 bases left in between. The CDR3 sequence is 17 residues long. DNA of the CDR3: TGCGCCAGCAGCCCCTTCCGGGACTCGGGCCCAGGTTACGAGCAGTTCTTC. Translated: CASSPFRDSGPGYEQFF.

V gene TRBV29-1 combines with J gene TRBJ1-1; TRBD1 agrees at 11 bases. The V gene end was trimmed by 4 bases and the J gene end by 4 bases; junction bases not matched to a gene: 2. The CDR3 extends over 13 amino acids. Germline CDR1 and CDR2: SQVTM and ANQGSEA. The DNA of the CDR3 is TGCAGCGTTGTGGGGACAGGGGGCACTGAAGCTTTCTTT. Residues: CSVVGTGGTEAFF.

This clone occurred once. The rearrangement uses TRBV6-5 and TRBJ1-5, with D possibly matching TRBD1 (6 bases). The CDR3 has 14 amino acids. Trimming removed 6 bases at V and 4 bases at J, with 13 bases between. From germline, CDR1 is MNHEY and CDR2 SVGAGI. In nucleotides, the CDR3 is TGTGCCAGCAGATTGGTGCAGGGGAATCAGCCCCAGCATTTT. This codes for CASRLVQGNQPQHF.

The CDR3 DNA is TGCGCCAGCAGCTTGGAACAGGGTCGGTATGCTGAAGCTTTCTTT. It encodes CASSLEQGRYAEAFF. J is TRBJ1-1 and V is TRBV5-1, with D possibly matching TRBD1 (6 bases). The germline gives CDR1 SGHRS, CDR2 YFSETQ. V lost 0 bases and J 6 bases, leaving 15 bases between the germline ends. CDR3 size: 15 residues.

The rearrangement links TRBV30 to TRBJ1-1; D uncertain. CDR3 length equals 14 residues. Per germline, CDR1 GTSNPN and CDR2 SVGIG (reference sequence). Deletions cut 4 bases from V and 2 bases from J, with 14 bases between. In DNA, the CDR3 is TGTGCCTGGATTATGCGGAAAGCCAACACTGAAGCTTTCTTT. As protein: CAWIMRKANTEAFF.

The chain uses TRBV13 and TRBJ2-7; 7 nucleotides agree with TRBD2. Germline V gives CDR1 PRHDT, CDR2 FYEKMQ (reference sequence). The CDR3 consists of 14 residues. J was trimmed by 3 bases and V by 5 bases; bases with no gene match: 7. The CDR3 DNA sequence: TGTGCCAGCAGCCCGCGAGCGGGGTTCTACGAGCAGTACTTC. This sequence encodes CASSPRAGFYEQYF.

This chain connects TRBV5-1 to TRBJ2-1; D possibly corresponds to TRBD2 (6 bases). Per the germline V gene, CDR1 is SGHRS and CDR2 is YFSETQ. The CDR3 is 13 residues long. Trimming took off 3 bases at V and 10 bases at J, with 14 bases between the two ends. The CDR3 region is CASSWGEVGEQFF. The CDR3 nucleotides are TGCGCCAGCAGCTGGGGGGAGGTTGGGGAGCAGTTCTTC.

The genes are TRBV19 and TRBJ2-1; 9 positions agree with TRBD2. This CDR3 spans 13 amino acids. The trim removed 5 bases at V and 7 bases at J, leaving 3 bases unmatched. Germline-derived CDR1 and CDR2 are LNHDA and SQIVND (reference sequence). The CDR3 nucleotides read TGTGCCAGTAGTGGTAGCGGGGGAAATGAGCAGTTCTTC. This translates into CASSGSGGNEQFF.

The rearrangement joins TRBV5-6 to TRBJ1-4, with D tentatively TRBD1 (6 bases). Deletions cut 1 base from V and 8 bases from J, with 12 bases between. There are 14 residues in the CDR3. Per germline, CDR1 SGHDT and CDR2 YYEEEE. The CDR3 reads CASSLQGREEKLFF. The CDR3 bases are TGTGCCAGCAGCTTGCAGGGGAGGGAGGAAAAACTGTTTTTT.

J is TRBJ2-1 and V is TRBV19; a weak D match, TRBD2 (6 bases). Germline values: CDR1 LNHDA, CDR2 SQIVND (reference sequence). This CDR3 contains 15 residues. V lost 3 bases, J lost 7 bases, and 16 bases lay in between. CDR3 sequence: CASSISGLGTNEQFF. The DNA for the CDR3 is TGTGCCAGTAGTATCTCGGGACTGGGGACGAATGAGCAGTTCTTC.

This clone came up once. The chain links TRBV2 to TRBJ1-6; D perhaps matches TRBD1 (6 bases). The V gene lost 8 bases and the J gene lost 9 bases, with 14 bases spanning the gap. The CDR3 is 13 residues long. Germline CDR1 is SNHLY and CDR2 is FYNNEI. The CDR3 here is CASSGEWGSPLHF. The CDR3 coding sequence is TGTGCCAGCTCAGGGGAGTGGGGTTCACCCCTCCACTTT.

J is TRBJ1-2 and V is TRBV30; D perhaps matches TRBD1 (6 bases). Trimming shortened V by 0 bases and J by 3 bases, and 14 bases separated the two germline ends. Germline V gives CDR1 GTSNPN, CDR2 SVGIG (reference sequence). This CDR3 spans 15 amino acids. The CDR3 sequence: CAWSVQTGIDYGYTF. The CDR3 DNA is TGTGCCTGGAGTGTGCAAACAGGGATAGACTATGGCTACACCTTC. Full variable domain (remainder filled in from reference TRBV30 and TRBJ1-2): SQTIHQWPATLVQPVGSPLSLECTVEGTSNPNLYWYRQAAGRGLQLLFYSVGIGQISSEVPQNLSASRPQDRQFILSSKKLLLSDSGFYLCAWSVQTGIDYGYTFGSGTRLTVV.

The chain couples TRBV10-3 to TRBJ1-1; unclear D gene. CDR1 and CDR2 (germline): ENHRY, SYGVKD. CDR3 length: 14 residues. The germline V and J ends were trimmed by 2 bases and 1 base, with 8 bases remaining between them. DNA of the CDR3: TGTGCCATCAGTGAGGAGGACTCGAACACTGAAGCTTTCTTT. Its translation: CAISEEDSNTEAFF.

The gene calls are TRBV4-3 and TRBJ1-2; tentative D call: TRBD1 (6 bases). Trimming left V 0 bases short and J 7 bases short, with 15 bases between. The CDR3 consists of 15 residues. Germline V lookup: CDR1 LGHNA, CDR2 YSLEER. CDR3 sequence (DNA): TGCGCCAGCAGCCAAGAGCAGGGGCCGGGAACTGGCTACACCTTC. Amino acids: CASSQEQGPGTGYTF.

CDR3 DNA: TGTGCCAGCAGCGTAAGGCGGGGGGGCCAAGAGACCCAGTACTTC. Its translation is CASSVRRGGQETQYF. The chain links TRBV9 to TRBJ2-5, with 9 bases identical to TRBD2. The length of the CDR3 is 15 residues. Germline CDR1 SGDLS, CDR2 YYNGEE. V gave up 1 base and J gave up 1 base; unmatched junction bases: 2.

The J gene is TRBJ2-1, the V gene TRBV7-9; 9 bases align to TRBD2. With V trimmed by 5 bases and J by 5 bases, 10 bases remained unmatched. The CDR3 is made up of 16 amino acids. The V gene's germline CDR1 is SEHNR and CDR2 FQNEAQ (reference sequence). The CDR3 DNA is TGTGCCAGCAGCCCAGGGAGCGGGGGGTCCCACAATGAGCAGTTCTTC. It is translated as CASSPGSGGSHNEQFF. The entire variable domain, with the rest obtained from reference TRBV7-9 and TRBJ2-1, is as follows: DTGVSQNPRHKITKRGQNVTFRCDPISEHNRLYWYRQTLGQGPEFLTYFQNEAQLEKSRLLSDRFSAERPKGSFSTLEIQRTEQGDSAMYLCASSPGSGGSHNEQFFGPGTRLTVL.

The chain employs TRBV7-3 and TRBJ1-1, with D maybe TRBD1 (6 bases). Per the germline V gene, CDR1 is SGHTA and CDR2 is FQGTGA. Trimming removed 5 bases from V and 6 bases from J, with 19 bases in between. CDR3 length equals 15 residues. The CDR3 loop reads CASSPQGRGSPEAFF. The CDR3 DNA is TGTGCCAGCAGCCCTCAGGGCAGGGGATCCCCTGAAGCTTTCTTT.

The chain combines TRBV7-9 with TRBJ2-7; 10 bases are a match to TRBD2. V lost 3 bases, J lost 5 bases, and 4 bases stayed unmatched. CDR1 and CDR2 (germline): SEHNR, FQNEAQ (reference sequence). The CDR3 sequence is 14 residues long. CDR3 nucleotides: TGTGCCAGCAGCTTTACGGGACTAGCGAACGAGCAGTACTTC. This encodes CASSFTGLANEQYF.

The chain couples TRBV2 to TRBJ2-3, with TRBD2 matching over 11 bases. The CDR3 covers 18 residues. The V gene end was trimmed by 2 bases and the J gene end by 2 bases; junction bases not matched to a gene: 9. Germline V lookup: CDR1 SNHLY, CDR2 FYNNEI. The CDR3 protein is CASSEPQLAGDNTDTQYF. CDR3 DNA: TGTGCCAGCAGTGAACCCCAACTAGCGGGGGACAACACAGATACGCAGTATTTT.

The V call is TRBV4-3, the J call TRBJ1-2; no clear D gene. V lost 2 bases, J lost 4 bases, and 14 bases lay in between. Germline CDR1 LGHNA, CDR2 YSLEER. The CDR3 covers 15 residues. As DNA, the CDR3 is TGCGCCAGCAGCCAAATTTTGGAAACTACCTATGGCTACACCTTC. It specifies CASSQILETTYGYTF.

The chain combines TRBV5-1 with TRBJ1-1, with D possibly matching TRBD1 (5 bases). V lost 4 bases and J 0 bases, leaving 10 bases between the germline ends. There are 14 residues in the CDR3. CDR1 and CDR2 from the germline V gene are SGHRS and YFSETQ. The CDR3 spells CASSTGHLNTEAFF. CDR3 DNA sequence: TGCGCCAGCAGCACCGGACACTTGAACACTGAAGCTTTCTTT.